A selection of T cell receptor beta chains follows, all from one sample in a study of blood T cell dynamics during melanoma immunotherapy. The table came from immunoSEQ multiplex PCR; TCRdb's copy has only in-frame clones and leaves some out. The sample holds 9,700 or so clones, approximately 90% seen once. Sequencing was performed on blood, taken from a patient treated with checkpoint blockade. The receptor source for this set is a human donor with melanoma. The CDR3 runs from the conserved cysteine through the conserved F or W. Each record gives: J gene, D gene, clone size, V gene, CDR3 protein, CDR3 DNA. D genes are given only for firm matches. A row's size may be missing; if present it is once, few, many or a size class.

j_call: TRBJ2-1; d_call: .; clone_size: .; v_call: TRBV6-4; cdr3_aa: CASSEQGDGTEQFF; cdr3_nt: TGTGCCAGCAGTGAACAGGGAGACGGGACGGAGCAGTTCTTC
j_call: TRBJ2-2; d_call: .; clone_size: .; v_call: TRBV5-1; cdr3_aa: CASSSTDPSPLFF; cdr3_nt: TGCGCCAGCAGCTCCACGGACCCCTCTCCCCTGTTTTTT
j_call: TRBJ2-7; d_call: .; clone_size: .; v_call: TRBV18; cdr3_aa: CASSPHADDEQYF; cdr3_nt: TGTGCCAGCTCACCCCATGCCGACGACGAGCAGTACTTC
j_call: TRBJ2-5; d_call: .; clone_size: .; v_call: TRBV2; cdr3_aa: CASSGTQQETQYF; cdr3_nt: TGTGCCAGCAGTGGGACACAACAAGAGACCCAGTACTTC
j_call: TRBJ1-6; d_call: TRBD1; clone_size: .; v_call: TRBV28; cdr3_aa: CASSLLSGQMNSPLHF; cdr3_nt: TGTGCCAGCAGTTTACTGTCGGGACAGATGAATTCACCCCTCCACTTT
j_call: TRBJ1-5; d_call: .; clone_size: .; v_call: TRBV2; cdr3_aa: CASSEWGGQPQHF; cdr3_nt: TGTGCCAGCAGTGAATGGGGGGGACAGCCCCAGCATTTT
j_call: TRBJ2-5; d_call: .; clone_size: .; v_call: TRBV7-2; cdr3_aa: CASSTTRLGETQYF; cdr3_nt: TGTGCCAGCAGCACCACTAGGCTGGGAGAGACCCAGTACTTC
j_call: TRBJ1-2; d_call: TRBD1; clone_size: few; v_call: TRBV7-9; cdr3_aa: CASSWGADRGLYGYTF; cdr3_nt: TGTGCCAGCAGCTGGGGCGCGGACAGGGGGCTGTATGGCTACACCTTC
j_call: TRBJ2-3; d_call: .; clone_size: .; v_call: TRBV7-2; cdr3_aa: CASSLDLVGLRRDTQYF; cdr3_nt: TGTGCCAGCAGCTTAGACTTAGTGGGGCTGAGGAGGGATACGCAGTATTTT
j_call: TRBJ1-1; d_call: .; clone_size: once; v_call: TRBV7-9; cdr3_aa: CASSLGQAGGTEAFF; cdr3_nt: TGTGCCAGCAGCTTAGGACAGGCCGGGGGCACTGAAGCTTTCTTT
j_call: TRBJ2-5; d_call: TRBD1; clone_size: once; v_call: TRBV30; cdr3_aa: CAWSTRDRDNQETQYF; cdr3_nt: TGTGCCTGGAGTACCCGGGACAGGGATAACCAAGAGACCCAGTACTTC
j_call: TRBJ2-1; d_call: .; clone_size: .; v_call: TRBV28; cdr3_aa: CASSFFGLGEQFF; cdr3_nt: TGTGCCAGCAGTTTTTTTGGGTTAGGTGAGCAGTTCTTC
j_call: TRBJ1-3; d_call: .; clone_size: .; v_call: TRBV5-1; cdr3_aa: CASSPRGTSSGNTIYF; cdr3_nt: TGCGCCAGCAGCCCCCGGGGCACCAGCTCTGGAAACACCATATATTTT
j_call: TRBJ2-5; d_call: .; clone_size: .; v_call: TRBV29-1; cdr3_aa: CSVVGRAGWETQYF; cdr3_nt: TGCAGCGTTGTGGGCCGGGCGGGGTGGGAGACCCAGTACTTC
j_call: TRBJ2-7; d_call: .; clone_size: few; v_call: TRBV6-4; cdr3_aa: CASSLAEGHEQYF; cdr3_nt: TGTGCCAGCAGCCTAGCAGAGGGGCACGAGCAGTACTTC
j_call: TRBJ2-2; d_call: .; clone_size: .; v_call: TRBV28; cdr3_aa: CASSSEGLSTGELFF; cdr3_nt: TGTGCCAGCAGTTCGGAGGGCCTGAGCACCGGGGAGCTGTTTTTT
j_call: TRBJ1-6; d_call: .; clone_size: .; v_call: TRBV25-1; cdr3_aa: CASSEKGQGYNSPLHF; cdr3_nt: TGTGCCAGCAGTGAGAAGGGGCAGGGATACAATTCACCCCTCCACTTT
j_call: TRBJ2-3; d_call: TRBD2; clone_size: .; v_call: TRBV11-3; cdr3_aa: CASSLRTSGKGTDTQYF; cdr3_nt: TGTGCCAGCAGCTTACGGACTAGCGGGAAAGGCACAGATACGCAGTATTTT
j_call: TRBJ2-7; d_call: .; clone_size: .; v_call: TRBV4-1; cdr3_aa: CASSHVQGNDEQYF; cdr3_nt: TGCGCCAGCAGCCATGTCCAGGGGAACGACGAGCAGTACTTC
j_call: TRBJ1-1; d_call: .; clone_size: .; v_call: TRBV6-6; cdr3_aa: CASSPATNTEAFF; cdr3_nt: TGTGCCAGCAGCCCAGCAACGAACACTGAAGCTTTCTTT
j_call: TRBJ2-7; d_call: .; clone_size: .; v_call: TRBV28; cdr3_aa: CASSLPGSYEQYF; cdr3_nt: TGTGCCAGCAGCCTGCCAGGGTCCTACGAGCAGTACTTC
j_call: TRBJ1-2; d_call: TRBD1; clone_size: few; v_call: TRBV2; cdr3_aa: CASRDRGLYGYTF; cdr3_nt: TGTGCCAGCAGGGACAGGGGGCTGTATGGCTACACCTTC
j_call: TRBJ2-7; d_call: .; clone_size: .; v_call: TRBV6-1; cdr3_aa: CASSRGGGFYEQYF; cdr3_nt: TGTGCCAGCAGTCGAGGGGGGGGGTTCTACGAGCAGTACTTC
j_call: TRBJ2-5; d_call: TRBD2; clone_size: .; v_call: TRBV7-3; cdr3_aa: CASSPRGILADSQETQYF; cdr3_nt: TGTGCCAGCAGCCCAAGGGGTATCCTAGCGGACTCCCAAGAGACCCAGTACTTC
j_call: TRBJ2-5; d_call: .; clone_size: .; v_call: TRBV7-9; cdr3_aa: CASSLAAGRETQYF; cdr3_nt: TGTGCCAGCAGCTTAGCGGCAGGGAGAGAGACCCAGTACTTC
j_call: TRBJ2-1; d_call: .; clone_size: few; v_call: TRBV29-1; cdr3_aa: CSVEGPGGPSSYNEQFF; cdr3_nt: TGCAGCGTTGAAGGGCCAGGGGGGCCGAGCTCCTACAATGAGCAGTTCTTC
j_call: TRBJ1-3; d_call: .; clone_size: .; v_call: TRBV5-8; cdr3_aa: CASSPVHSGNTIYF; cdr3_nt: TGTGCCAGCAGCCCCGTACACTCTGGAAACACCATATATTTT
j_call: TRBJ2-3; d_call: .; clone_size: .; v_call: TRBV2; cdr3_aa: CASSEGQPPDTQYF; cdr3_nt: TGTGCCAGCAGTGAAGGACAGCCTCCAGATACGCAGTATTTT
j_call: TRBJ2-4; d_call: .; clone_size: .; v_call: TRBV6-5; cdr3_aa: CASSRDSRGNIQYF; cdr3_nt: TGTGCCAGCAGTCGTGACAGTCGGGGGAACATTCAGTACTTC
j_call: TRBJ2-5; d_call: .; clone_size: .; v_call: TRBV28; cdr3_aa: CASSSPALAGETQYF; cdr3_nt: TGTGCCAGCAGTTCCCCCGCACTCGCGGGGGAGACCCAGTACTTC
j_call: TRBJ2-7; d_call: .; clone_size: .; v_call: TRBV27; cdr3_aa: CATMGGASYEQYF; cdr3_nt: TGTGCCACCATGGGGGGGGCCTCCTACGAGCAGTACTTC
j_call: TRBJ1-5; d_call: .; clone_size: few; v_call: TRBV19; cdr3_aa: CASSIMGQPQHF; cdr3_nt: TGTGCCAGTAGTATTATGGGTCAGCCCCAGCATTTT
j_call: TRBJ1-4; d_call: TRBD1; clone_size: .; v_call: TRBV5-1; cdr3_aa: CASSLQGQLNEKLFF; cdr3_nt: TGCGCCAGCAGCTTGCAGGGACAGCTTAATGAAAAACTGTTTTTT
j_call: TRBJ1-4; d_call: .; clone_size: .; v_call: TRBV28; cdr3_aa: CASASRAVNEKLFF; cdr3_nt: TGTGCCAGCGCATCCCGGGCCGTTAATGAAAAACTGTTTTTT
j_call: TRBJ2-1; d_call: .; clone_size: .; v_call: TRBV7-6; cdr3_aa: CASSTRGDEQFF; cdr3_nt: TGTGCCAGCAGCACCCGTGGGGATGAGCAGTTCTTC
j_call: TRBJ2-5; d_call: TRBD2; clone_size: once; v_call: TRBV13; cdr3_aa: CASSRRWSGVQETQYF; cdr3_nt: TGTGCCAGCAGCCGAAGGTGGAGCGGGGTCCAAGAGACCCAGTACTTC